The 10 T cell receptor beta chains presented below share a single source sample, sequenced in a study of T cells in Graves' hyperthyroidism and ophthalmopathy. Regions amplified from RNA transcripts were the TCR beta CDR3 regions. Primed by the HTBI set, a first-round RT-PCR was run on the TCR CDR3. TCRdb reanalysed the multiplex PCR reads using MiXCR and keeps one entry per CDR3 protein. This table holds approximately 620,000 distinct CDR3 sequences, more than 11% found once. The sequenced sample consisted of blood. These receptor sequences come from a woman between 25 and 40 years old with Graves' hyperthyroidism that later progressed to Graves' ophthalmopathy.

Here the CDR3 DNA reads TGCGCCAGCAGCCGAGGACTAGCGGGAGGGCCAATCGACGAGCAGTACTTC. It yields the protein CASSRGLAGGPIDEQYF. This rearrangement joins TRBV4-1 to TRBJ2-7, with 15 bases that match TRBD2. The CDR3 runs 17 residues. The V gene's germline CDR1 is MGHRA and CDR2 YSYEKL. The trim removed 4 bases at V and 5 bases at J, leaving 9 bases unmatched.

The chain links TRBV7-9 to TRBJ2-7; D ambiguous. The V gene lost 3 bases and the J gene lost 5 bases, with 5 bases spanning the gap. This CDR3 comprises 11 residues. Germline-derived CDR1 and CDR2 are SEHNR and FQNEAQ (reference sequence). The CDR3 DNA follows: TGTGCCAGCAGCTTCCAGAACGAGCAGTACTTC. It encodes CASSFQNEQYF.

The chain has TRBV9 and TRBJ2-2, with D uncertain. CDR1 is SGDLS and CDR2 is YYNGEE in the germline V gene. V dropped 0 bases and J dropped 1 base, with 7 bases sitting between them. The CDR3 runs to 15 residues. DNA of the CDR3: TGTGCCAGCAGCGTAGTCCCGGGGAACACCGGGGAGCTGTTTTTT. Protein product: CASSVVPGNTGELFF.

This clonotype was detected ten times or more. The V and J genes are TRBV6-1 and TRBJ1-1, with 8 positions matching TRBD1. CDR3 length: 16 residues. Germline-derived CDR1 and CDR2 are MNHNS and SASEGT. With V trimmed by 8 bases and J by 3 bases, 14 bases remained unmatched. CDR3 protein: CASGTQGGALDTEAFF. The CDR3 nucleotides are TGTGCCAGCGGAACACAGGGGGGCGCGTTGGACACTGAAGCTTTCTTT.

Comments on this clonotype: One end of the junction fails to match germline, which may point to a read error. The rearrangement links TRBV3-1 to TRBJ2-7; D remains unclear. This CDR3 spans 14 amino acids. Looked up from germline, CDR1 is LGHDT and CDR2 is YNNKEL (reference sequence). CDR3 amino acids: CASSQFSRSFEQYF. The DNA of the CDR3 is TGTGCCAGCAGCCAATTCTCTCGCTCCTTCGAGCAGTACTTC.

This clonotype was recorded many times. This rearrangement joins TRBV19 to TRBJ1-1; TRBD1 is a possible D gene (5 bases). Trimming pared 7 bases from V and 8 bases from J, leaving 11 bases between. CDR1 and CDR2 from the germline V gene are LNHDA and SQIVND (reference sequence). This CDR3 has 11 residues. This CDR3 is CASMGPPEAFF. CDR3 bases: TGTGCCAGTATGGGACCCCCAGAAGCTTTCTTT. The whole variable domain, remainder taken from reference TRBV19 and TRBJ1-1, is DGGITQSPKYLFRKEGQNVTLSCEQNLNHDAMYWYRQDPGQGLRLIYYSQIVNDFQKGDIAEGYSVSREKKESFPLTVTSAQKNPTAFYLCASMGPPEAFFGQGTRLTVV.

This clonotype was counted between two and nine times. V and J are TRBV11-3 and TRBJ2-5; 8 nucleotides match TRBD2. The J segment lost 3 bases and the V segment lost 2 bases, leaving 2 bases of the junction unmatched. This CDR3 is 14 amino acids long. The germline V gene has CDR1 SGHNT and CDR2 YENEEA. CDR3 bases: TGTGCCAGCAGCTTATTCGGGGGGGAAGAGACCCAGTACTTC. This codes for CASSLFGGEETQYF.

This clonotype was picked up many times. The genes are TRBV20-1 and TRBJ2-3; 7 nucleotides align to TRBD2. Trimming took 0 bases from V and 1 from J; bases not matched to a gene: 7. CDR1 and CDR2 from the germline V gene are DFQATT and SNEGSKA (reference sequence). The CDR3 runs 16 residues. CDR3 amino acids: CSARDGAGEGTDTQYF. The CDR3 DNA reads TGCAGTGCTAGAGACGGGGCGGGAGAGGGCACAGATACGCAGTATTTT.

This clonotype has at least ten counts. V is TRBV7-9 and J is TRBJ1-1; 9 bases match TRBD1. Germline V gene data show CDR1 as SEHNR and CDR2 as FQNEAQ (reference sequence). The CDR3 has 16 residues. V lost 6 bases to trimming and J lost 1 base; unmatched junction nucleotides: 9. The CDR3 nucleotides read TGTGCCAGCAGTCGATGGGAGGGACAGGGGAACACTGAAGCTTTCTTT. It translates to CASSRWEGQGNTEAFF.

A few counts support this clonotype. This sequence joins TRBV20-1 and TRBJ2-1, with a tentative D call TRBD2 (6 bases). The CDR3 totals 13 residues. V lost 0 bases to trimming and J lost 13 bases, with 16 bases between them. Per the germline V gene, CDR1 is DFQATT and CDR2 is SNEGSKA (reference sequence). CDR3 nucleotides: TGCAGTGCTAGAGACCGCTTTAGCGGCGCTCAGTTCTTC. As protein: CSARDRFSGAQFF.